This TCR beta chain is drawn from a study of blood T cell repertoires in COVID-19 (TCRdb year 2020). With respect to the entire study: The collaborator samples originated in the United States, Italy and Spain and spanned the acute and convalescent phases of COVID-19. The repertoires were released in a freely available public database intended as a resource for research on the immune response to SARS-CoV-2. The dataset comprised deeply sampled blood TCRbeta repertoires from subjects exposed to, actively infected with, or recovered from COVID-19. Nearly every sample came with metadata listing a de-identified subject ID, COVID-19 status, age in years and sex. The samples were drawn from the first 160 participants of the ongoing ImmuneRACE study and from 1,254 subjects provided by 6 global collaborators. Where available, HLA class I and class II types were taken from metadata supplied by the sample provider and were not determined by assay-based typing. The material from the prospective study consisted of cDNA or gDNA derived from T cells, B-cell-depleted T cells, or PBMCs.

The research as a whole found: The quantity of clinical and demographic metadata differed by source and by participant and was supplied without curation.

Whole blood was collected in K2EDTA tubes by collaborating institutions according to the institutions' own protocols. For TCRbeta analysis, collaborators shipped samples as frozen whole blood, isolated PBMCs, or DNA extracted from either of those sample types. Regarding this clone: Which antigen it targets is not known. No much larger clone exists at a distance of one base, and base qualities are not known.

TCRbeta CDR3 regions were amplified from genomic DNA by means of the immunoSEQ Assay, a bias-controlled multiplex PCR. The published analysis was carried out like this. Nucleated cell counts per sample were estimated from amplification of reference gene primers within the assay. Sequence reads were collapsed and filtered to measure the absolute abundance of every unique TCRbeta CDR3 rearrangement. For each sample, productive Simpson clonality was calculated as the square root of Simpson's diversity index over productive rearrangements. The immuneACCESS repertoire file appears here via TCRdb, limited to in-frame rearrangements. These files lack a portion of the clones; in checked studies, under half of the deficit traces to unresolved V genes, and the cause of the others is not known. That table supplies the V and J calls and clone size; D and trimming were determined from the DNA. Within this sample are roughly 200,000 clones, with roughly 84% of them counted one time only. In total, the top ten clones hold almost 5% of the sample.

The germline ends are 16 bases apart after V is trimmed by 0 bases and J by 10 bases. The CDR3 runs 14 amino acids, cysteine and phenylalanine included. Only the CDR3 region is kept as DNA, spanning 42 bases read in frame from base 1. The germline V gene provides CDR1 SGHTS and CDR2 YDEGEE. The chain employs TRBV5-8 and TRBJ1-2; matching of 5 bases hints at TRBD1 as the D gene. Specimen: peripheral blood. This clonotype was sampled from a woman older than 75 with acute or convalescent COVID-19. In nucleotide form, the sequence is TGTGCCAGCAGCTTGGTCCGGGGGACGTTGGACTACACCTTC. Its amino acids are CASSLVRGTLDYTF.